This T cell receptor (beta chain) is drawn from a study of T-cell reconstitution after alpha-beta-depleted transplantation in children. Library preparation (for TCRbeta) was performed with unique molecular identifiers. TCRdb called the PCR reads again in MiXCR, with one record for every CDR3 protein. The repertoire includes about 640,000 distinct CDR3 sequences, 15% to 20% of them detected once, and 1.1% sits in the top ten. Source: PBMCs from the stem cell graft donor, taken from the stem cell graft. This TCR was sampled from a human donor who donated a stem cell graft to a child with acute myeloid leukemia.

DNA of the CDR3: TGCAGTGCTAGCCCCGGGACAGCTAACCAAGAGACCCAGTACTTC. Its translation is CSASPGTANQETQYF. The chain couples TRBV20-1 to TRBJ2-5; 7 bases fit TRBD1. The J segment lost 0 bases and the V segment lost 3 bases, leaving 7 bases of the junction unmatched. The CDR3 is 15 amino acids. Germline V gene data show CDR1 as DFQATT and CDR2 as SNEGSKA (reference sequence).